One sample yielded the 25 T cell receptor beta chains listed below, sequenced in a study of shared clonotypes between healthy human individuals (dated by TCRdb to about 2020). The protocol used for the library was the immunoSEQ multiplex PCR assay. TCRdb limited this immuneACCESS table to in-frame rearrangements with V and J called. A share of clones is missing; checked studies link under half to unresolved V genes, and the rest is unexplained. In this sample the table shows about 2 million clones, 95% of which occur a single time. The top ten clones comprise 0.1% to 0.15% of the sample. The sample was naive CD4+ T cells sorted from blood. The intended sense of this specimen's cell subset or site label: CD45RA+ positively selected. The receptor set was obtained from a man aged 18 to 30 in good health.

The chain recombines TRBV27 with TRBJ2-5; D remains unclear. Germline V gene sequence: CDR1 MNHEY, CDR2 SMNVEV (reference sequence). Trimming shortened V by 4 bases and J by 5 bases, and 11 bases separated the two germline ends. This CDR3 contains 13 residues. The CDR3 bases are TGTGCCAGCAGTTCACACTCAAGGGAGACCCAGTACTTC. This gives the protein CASSSHSRETQYF.

V is TRBV10-3 and J is TRBJ1-1; 9 nucleotides match TRBD1. J lost 4 bases, V lost 0 bases, and 3 bases had no gene match. This CDR3 has 15 residues. CDR1 is ENHRY, CDR2 SYGVKD, per germline. Here the CDR3 DNA reads TGTGCCATCAGTGAGTCTGACAGGGGGACCACTGAAGCTTTCTTT. The encoded protein is CAISESDRGTTEAFF.

This chain joins TRBV11-2 and TRBJ1-6, with D uncertain. V lost 5 bases, J lost 0 bases, and 17 bases lay in between. Per germline, CDR1 SGHAT and CDR2 FQNNGV. The CDR3 has 18 amino acids. The CDR3 reads CASSRTTSSGSYNSPLHF. The CDR3 bases are TGTGCCAGCAGCCGGACCACTAGCTCAGGCTCCTATAATTCACCCCTCCACTTT.

The V and J genes are TRBV9 and TRBJ2-5; D unresolved. Germline V gene data show CDR1 as SGDLS and CDR2 as YYNGEE. V lost 0 bases, J lost 4 bases, and 13 bases lay in between. The CDR3 is made up of 15 amino acids. DNA of the CDR3: TGTGCCAGCAGCGTAGGACTCGTCGATGCAGAGACCCAGTACTTC. Encoded protein: CASSVGLVDAETQYF.

This sequence joins TRBV5-1 and TRBJ2-7; TRBD2 aligns across 13 bases. The CDR3 length is 16 residues. The germline V gene has CDR1 SGHRS and CDR2 YFSETQ. Trimming cost V 4 bases and J 5 bases; bases outside gene matches: 9. The DNA of the CDR3 is TGCGCCAGCAGCGCACTGTCGGGACTAGCGGGGCACGAGCAGTACTTC. Its translation: CASSALSGLAGHEQYF.

The V and J genes are TRBV9 and TRBJ1-6; the D gene is possibly TRBD1 (5 bases). The V gene lost 3 bases and the J gene lost 6 bases, with 16 bases spanning the gap. CDR1 SGDLS and CDR2 YYNGEE come from the germline V gene. This CDR3 is built from 16 residues. The CDR3 reads CASSEGQGPVNSPLHF. The DNA for the CDR3 is TGTGCCAGCAGCGAGGGTCAGGGACCAGTTAATTCACCCCTCCACTTT.

This chain joins TRBV21-1 and TRBJ2-7; the table gives TRBD1 as D, unverified against the DNA. TRBV21-1 is a recognized pseudogene. The CDR3 contains 18 residues. The CDR3, as DNA: TGTGCCAGCAGCAAAGTGTCGATGGGACAGAGTCCCGTTTACGAGCAGTACTTC. Protein sequence: CASSKVSMGQSPVYEQYF.

This clone appeared once. The chain joins TRBV25-1 to TRBJ1-6; D is ambiguous. In germline, CDR1 is MGHDK, CDR2 SYGVNS. This CDR3 has 16 amino acids. The V end was cut by 8 bases, the J end by 11 bases, with 25 bases between. CDR3 nucleotides: TGTGCCAGCGCGTGGGGAGGTAAATACCTGAGCACACCCCTCCACTTT. This encodes CASAWGGKYLSTPLHF.

This chain links TRBV19 with TRBJ1-5, with TRBD1 identical over 8 bases. This CDR3 is 15 amino acids long. Losses at the gene ends were 5 bases for V and 3 bases for J; bases not matched to a gene: 6. Germline-derived CDR1 and CDR2 are LNHDA and SQIVND (reference sequence). CDR3 coding DNA: TGTGCCAGTAGTTTTGGGACAGGCGACAATCAGCCCCAGCATTTT. It specifies CASSFGTGDNQPQHF.

This rearrangement joins TRBV10-3 to TRBJ1-2; 7 bases align to TRBD1. There are 15 residues in the CDR3. Trimming took 0 bases from V and 4 from J; bases not matched to a gene: 5. From germline, CDR1 is ENHRY and CDR2 SYGVKD. The CDR3 region has the DNA TGTGCCATCAGTGAGTCAGACAGGGTGGCCTATGGCTACACCTTC. Protein sequence: CAISESDRVAYGYTF.

The chain recombines TRBV6-1 with TRBJ2-7; D gene uncertain. This CDR3 has 11 amino acids. The ends were cut back, 8 bases at V and 0 bases at J, with 5 bases in the middle. The V gene's germline CDR1 is MNHNS and CDR2 SASEGT. This CDR3 reads CASLSSYEQYF. In nucleotides, the CDR3 is TGTGCCAGCTTGAGCTCCTACGAGCAGTACTTC.

The gene calls are TRBV6-1 and TRBJ2-2; 7 nucleotides agree with TRBD2. V dropped 7 bases and J dropped 1; count of bases not matched to a gene: 0. Germline V lookup: CDR1 MNHNS, CDR2 SASEGT. This CDR3 contains 13 residues. CDR3 sequence: CASKRENTGELFF. CDR3 DNA sequence: TGTGCCAGCAAGCGGGAGAACACCGGGGAGCTGTTTTTT.

The chain uses TRBV29-1 and TRBJ1-4; no clear D. Germline V gene sequence: CDR1 SQVTM, CDR2 ANQGSEA. This CDR3 contains 12 residues. Between the trimmed V and J ends, which lost 6 bases and 7 bases, there was a span of 12 bases. The CDR3 DNA reads TGCAGCGTGTGGGAGGCGGGTGAAAAACTGTTTTTT. This codes for CSVWEAGEKLFF. Complete variable domain (other parts from reference TRBV29-1 and TRBJ1-4): SAVISQKPSRDICQRGTSLTIQCQVDSQVTMMFWYRQQPGQSLTLIATANQGSEATYESGFVIDKFPISRPNLTFSTLTVSNMSPEDSSIYLCSVWEAGEKLFFGSGTQLSVL.

This chain joins TRBV7-6 and TRBJ2-2, with D possibly being TRBD1 or TRBD2 (6 bases each). V was clipped by 4 bases and J by 8 bases, with 14 bases between them. The CDR3 covers 14 residues. Germline V gene lookup returns CDR1 SGHVS and CDR2 FNYEAQ. Written as DNA, the CDR3 is TGTGCCAGCAGCTCCTGGGGGGCCGAGGGGGAGCTGTTTTTT. Residues: CASSSWGAEGELFF.

The chain employs TRBV6-5 and TRBJ2-7; the match to TRBD1 covers 12 bases. The germline V gene has CDR1 MNHEY and CDR2 SVGAGI. This CDR3 is built from 15 residues. V was pared by 2 bases and J by 7 bases, with 6 bases of the junction left unmatched. CDR3 bases: TGTGCCAGCAGTTACAGGGACAGGGGGCCGGGGGAGCAGTACTTC. This translates into CASSYRDRGPGEQYF.

This clone was observed once. The rearrangement joins TRBV27 to TRBJ1-1; D perhaps matches TRBD1 (5 bases). Per the germline V gene, CDR1 is MNHEY and CDR2 is SMNVEV (reference sequence). CDR3 size: 16 residues. Trimming took 6 bases from V and 2 from J, leaving 19 bases between them. DNA of the CDR3: TGTGCCAGCAGGCAATACCTCAGGGACGGTAACACTGAAGCTTTCTTT. Amino acids: CASRQYLRDGNTEAFF.

J is TRBJ1-1 and V is TRBV5-1, with TRBD1 as a possible D gene (5 bases). Germline CDR1 is SGHRS and CDR2 is YFSETQ. V lost 3 bases, J lost 5 bases, and 11 bases lay in between. CDR3 length: 13 residues. CDR3 in amino acids: CASSSGTSTEAFF. In DNA, the CDR3 is TGCGCCAGCAGCTCCGGGACGAGTACTGAAGCTTTCTTT.

The count of this clone is one. The rearrangement joins TRBV30 to TRBJ2-7; D is unclear. The length of the CDR3 is 13 residues. Germline V gene sequence: CDR1 GTSNPN, CDR2 SVGIG (reference sequence). Deletions cut 1 base from V and 7 bases from J, with 14 bases between. The CDR3 reads CAWSASPVGEQYF. For the CDR3, the DNA is TGTGCCTGGAGTGCCTCCCCGGTCGGGGAGCAGTACTTC.

V and J are TRBV5-1 and TRBJ2-2; 8 positions agree with TRBD2. CDR3 size: 16 residues. Germline loops: CDR1 SGHRS, CDR2 YFSETQ. J was trimmed by 2 bases and V by 2 bases; bases with no gene match: 5. The CDR3 nucleotides read TGCGCCAGCAGCTTAACCGGGGGGGTCAACACCGGGGAGCTGTTTTTT. Its translation is CASSLTGGVNTGELFF.

Comments on this clone: Additional DNA sequences in this sample encode the identical CDR3. This chain joins TRBV10-3 and TRBJ2-2; TRBD1 agrees at 9 bases. The CDR3 runs 15 residues. Trimming took 6 bases from V and 5 from J; bases not matched to a gene: 7. Per germline, CDR1 ENHRY and CDR2 SYGVKD. CDR3 coding DNA: TGTGCCATCAGGAGGACAGGGGAAGATACCGGGGAGCTGTTTTTT. Its translation: CAIRRTGEDTGELFF.

The chain links TRBV28 to TRBJ2-7; D unclear. Germline CDR1 and CDR2: MDHEN and SYDVKM. The germline V and J ends were trimmed by 6 bases and 0 bases, with 12 bases remaining between them. The CDR3 length is 14 residues. The CDR3 sequence is CASSPTASSYEQYF. The CDR3 region has the DNA TGTGCCAGCAGCCCGACCGCTAGCTCCTACGAGCAGTACTTC.

The V and J genes are TRBV7-2 and TRBJ2-1; 9 positions agree with TRBD1. CDR1 is SGHTA, CDR2 FQGNSA, per germline. The CDR3 totals 15 residues. The V and J ends lost 4 bases and 4 bases, in that order; junction bases with no gene match: 5. The CDR3 is CASSSMTGGYNEQFF. CDR3 nucleotide sequence: TGTGCCAGCAGCTCTATGACAGGGGGTTACAATGAGCAGTTCTTC.

The V and J genes are TRBV18 and TRBJ2-1; 9 bases agree with TRBD1. CDR1 and CDR2 (germline): KGHSH, LQKENI. Germline trimming cut 0 bases from V and 2 bases from J; bases unmatched to any gene: 2. The CDR3 spans 16 residues. CDR3 in DNA: TGTGCCAGCTCACCACCCGGGACAGGGACCTACAATGAGCAGTTCTTC. Translation gives CASSPPGTGTYNEQFF.

Note on this clone: This specimen includes other DNA sequences encoding the same CDR3. The chain has TRBV5-1 and TRBJ1-1; no firm D call. With 4 bases removed from V and 5 bases from J, the gap between germline ends came to 6 bases. The CDR3 is 11 amino acids. Germline CDR1 reads SGHRS; CDR2 reads YFSETQ. The CDR3 bases are TGCGCCAGCAGCCTAGGGACTGAAGCTTTCTTT. This sequence encodes CASSLGTEAFF.

V and J are TRBV30 and TRBJ1-1; D is uncertain. Trimming removed 1 base from V and 2 bases from J, with 8 bases in between. The length of the CDR3 is 13 residues. Germline CDR1 and CDR2: GTSNPN and SVGIG (reference sequence). CDR3 in amino acids: CAWSDSYNTEAFF. CDR3 nucleotides: TGTGCCTGGAGTGATAGCTACAACACTGAAGCTTTCTTT.